Below, 29 T cell receptor beta chains from the same sample are listed, as sequenced in a study of control samples from healthy donors and cancer patients. This table comes from immunoSEQ multiplex PCR, and its TCRdb copy is limited to in-frame clones, with some not included. This table holds roughly 130,000 clones, 88% found once. The source material was blood. These receptors were taken from a man aged 50-59 years in good health.

This clone was found once. The rearrangement uses TRBV13 and TRBJ1-2; D remains unclear. The V and J ends lost 1 base and 6 bases respectively, with 9 bases between them. The CDR3 consists of 13 residues. Germline V lookup: CDR1 PRHDT, CDR2 FYEKMQ (reference sequence). Here the CDR3 DNA reads TGTGCCAGCAGCTTAGATTGGGTGGATGGCTACACCTTC. This gives the protein CASSLDWVDGYTF.

The rearrangement joins TRBV3-1 (or the pseudogene TRBV3-2) to TRBJ2-7; possible D gene TRBD2, 6 bases. Trimming pared 1 base from V and 3 bases from J, leaving 10 bases between. The CDR3 contains 14 residues. Germline-derived CDR1 and CDR2 are LGHDT and YNNKEL (reference sequence). CDR3 nucleotide sequence: TGTGCCAGCAGCCAAGGCTGGGGAGGCTACGAGCAGTACTTC. This codes for CASSQGWGGYEQYF.

This chain links TRBV24-1 with TRBJ2-3, with 11 bases lining up with TRBD2. Germline V gives CDR1 KGHDR, CDR2 SFDVKD. V trimming: 8 bases; J trimming: 2 bases; junction bases outside the gene matches: 2. The CDR3 sequence is 14 residues long. CDR3 protein: CATTSGGPTDTQYF. CDR3 bases: TGTGCCACCACTAGCGGGGGGCCCACAGATACGCAGTATTTT.

The chain uses TRBV5-1 and TRBJ1-3; 9 bases are a match to TRBD1. The CDR3 totals 17 residues. Per germline, CDR1 SGHRS and CDR2 YFSETQ. Trimming took 0 bases from V and 0 from J; bases not matched to a gene: 4. CDR3 sequence reads: CASSLGLQGASGNTIYF. In DNA, the CDR3 is TGCGCCAGCAGCTTGGGCCTACAGGGGGCCTCTGGAAACACCATATATTTT.

V is TRBV3-1 (or the pseudogene TRBV3-2) and J is TRBJ2-7; no reliable D call. V was pared by 4 bases and J by 0 bases, with 10 bases between. This CDR3 has 14 residues. The germline V gene encodes CDR1 LGHDT and CDR2 YNNKEL (reference sequence). Written as DNA, the CDR3 is TGTGCCAGCAGCCGTGCCAGCGTCTCCTACGAGCAGTACTTC. Its translation: CASSRASVSYEQYF.

The chain couples TRBV20-1 to TRBJ1-5; no firm D call. This CDR3 is 11 amino acids long. Germline lookup yields CDR1 DFQATT and CDR2 SNEGSKA (reference sequence). Trimming stripped 3 bases from V and 12 bases from J, with 12 bases between. The CDR3 region is CSARVENGQHF. CDR3 nucleotide sequence: TGCAGTGCTAGGGTTGAGAATGGCCAGCATTTT.

The chain recombines TRBV10-3 with TRBJ2-1, with TRBD2 matching over 13 bases. This CDR3 region has 17 residues. V trimming: 3 bases; J trimming: 6 bases; junction bases outside the gene matches: 8. From germline, CDR1 is ENHRY and CDR2 SYGVKD. CDR3 sequence reads: CAISDWTSGGLGNEQFF. CDR3 coding DNA: TGTGCCATCAGTGACTGGACTAGCGGGGGTTTGGGCAATGAGCAGTTCTTC.

V is TRBV24-1 and J is TRBJ2-7, with TRBD1 as a possible D gene (5 bases). This CDR3 is built from 13 residues. The germline gives CDR1 KGHDR, CDR2 SFDVKD. The V end lost 3 bases, the J end lost 5 bases, and 10 bases lay between the germline ends. CDR3 loop: CATSDPDSNEQYF. DNA of the CDR3: TGTGCCACCAGTGATCCTGACAGTAACGAGCAGTACTTC.

The chain couples TRBV5-4 to TRBJ2-6, with TRBD1 as a possible D gene (5 bases). Germline assignment: CDR1 SGHNT and CDR2 YYREEE (reference sequence). The V gene lost 2 bases and the J gene lost 0 bases, with 9 bases spanning the gap. This CDR3 has 16 residues. CDR3 sequence reads: CASSFDSHSGANVLTF. The CDR3 coding sequence is TGTGCCAGCAGCTTTGACAGCCACTCTGGGGCCAACGTCCTGACTTTC.

The J gene is TRBJ2-1, the V gene TRBV24-1, with TRBD1 matching 9 bases. Per the germline V gene, CDR1 is KGHDR and CDR2 is SFDVKD. The CDR3 is 18 amino acids. J lost 0 bases, V lost 3 bases, and 8 bases had no gene match. CDR3 residues: CATSDPSGQGLSYNEQFF. The CDR3 coding sequence is TGTGCCACCAGTGATCCCTCGGGACAGGGTCTCTCCTACAATGAGCAGTTCTTC.

This clone is a singleton in its sample. The genes are TRBV11-2 and TRBJ2-7, with TRBD1 matching over 7 bases. This CDR3 region has 15 residues. After removal of 0 bases from V and 3 bases from J, the junction contained 5 bases not matched to a gene. Germline values: CDR1 SGHAT, CDR2 FQNNGV. CDR3 sequence (DNA): TGTGCCAGCAGCTTAGATGGGACAGTCTACTACGAGCAGTACTTC. Translating it yields CASSLDGTVYYEQYF.

The V gene is TRBV27, the J gene TRBJ1-1; D unresolved. The CDR3 loop spans 13 amino acids. Germline-derived CDR1 and CDR2 are MNHEY and SMNVEV (reference sequence). Trimming took off 2 bases at V and 3 bases at J, with 7 bases between the two ends. CDR3 sequence: CASSLLRYTEAFF. The CDR3 DNA reads as TGTGCCAGCAGTTTACTTAGGTACACTGAAGCTTTCTTT.

This clone was counted once. The chain carries TRBV30 and TRBJ1-6; D remains unclear. The CDR3 runs to 15 residues. Trimming left V 1 base short and J 10 bases short, with 17 bases between. Germline V gene lookup returns CDR1 GTSNPN and CDR2 SVGIG (reference sequence). CDR3 nucleotides: TGTGCCTGGAGTGGACGGGTCAGGAGTGGATCACCCCTCCACTTT. It is translated as CAWSGRVRSGSPLHF. The variable domain in full, with the rest retrieved from reference TRBV30 and TRBJ1-6, is SQTIHQWPATLVQPVGSPLSLECTVEGTSNPNLYWYRQAAGRGLQLLFYSVGIGQISSEVPQNLSASRPQDRQFILSSKKLLLSDSGFYLCAWSGRVRSGSPLHFGNGTRLTVT.

On this clone itself: The sample carries other DNA sequences with the same CDR3. This chain connects TRBV19 to TRBJ1-1, with 9 bases lining up with TRBD1. This CDR3 region has 16 residues. Germline V CDR1 and CDR2: LNHDA, SQIVND (reference sequence). With 4 bases clipped from V and 3 bases from J, the junction kept 9 bases outside the gene matches. The CDR3 DNA reads as TGTGCCAGTAGTACCCGCGACAGGGGGTCGGACACTGAAGCTTTCTTT. This sequence encodes CASSTRDRGSDTEAFF.

This chain joins TRBV24-1 and TRBJ2-7; 7 bases fit TRBD2. The CDR3 totals 14 residues. Germline-derived CDR1 and CDR2 are KGHDR and SFDVKD. The trim removed 4 bases at V and 2 bases at J, leaving 4 bases unmatched. The CDR3 DNA reads as TGTGCCACCAGTGACTCCAGCGGGGCCTACGAGCAGTACTTC. Translated, it gives CATSDSSGAYEQYF.

The chain uses TRBV6-1 and TRBJ2-7; 7 bases are a match to TRBD1. From germline, CDR1 is MNHNS and CDR2 SASEGT. This CDR3 is 13 amino acids long. Trimming removed 6 bases from V and 3 bases from J; junction bases left unmatched: 5. CDR3 DNA: TGTGCCAGCAGCCTCGACAGGGACTACGAGCAGTACTTC. The encoded protein is CASSLDRDYEQYF.

The genes are TRBV28 and TRBJ1-1, with a possible D match to TRBD1 (5 bases). Trimming took 1 base from V and 8 from J, leaving 8 bases between them. The CDR3 extends over 12 amino acids. Looked up from germline, CDR1 is MDHEN and CDR2 is SYDVKM. The CDR3 DNA reads TGTGCCAGCAGTTTATACGCAGGGGAAGCTTTCTTT. Translated, it gives CASSLYAGEAFF.

V is TRBV10-3 and J is TRBJ1-5; possible D gene TRBD1, 6 bases. Germline loops: CDR1 ENHRY, CDR2 SYGVKD. The CDR3 totals 13 residues. Trimming removed 6 bases at V and 7 bases at J, with 13 bases between. The CDR3 sequence: CAIRTGTSQPQHF. DNA for the CDR3: TGTGCCATCAGGACAGGTACTTCCCAGCCCCAGCATTTT.

This clone was recorded once. The chain carries TRBV19 and TRBJ1-6; 10 bases line up with TRBD1. Germline lookup yields CDR1 LNHDA and CDR2 SQIVND (reference sequence). Trimming took 3 bases from V and 10 from J; bases not matched to a gene: 6. The CDR3 is 15 amino acids. CDR3 sequence reads: CASSIRGQGYSPLHF. CDR3 nucleotides: TGTGCCAGTAGTATCCGGGGACAGGGGTACTCACCCCTCCACTTT.

This sequence joins TRBV19 and TRBJ2-5; D possibly corresponds to TRBD2 (6 bases). The germline CDR1 and CDR2 sequences are LNHDA and SQIVND (reference sequence). The CDR3 length is 13 residues. V was clipped by 5 bases and J by 5 bases, with 12 bases between them. The CDR3 is CASSLGTPETQYF. The DNA of the CDR3 is TGTGCCAGTAGTTTGGGGACTCCGGAGACCCAGTACTTC.

CDR3 nucleotides: TGTGCCAGCAGCCAAGATCCAGCGAGGGGCTATGGCTACACCTTC. Translation gives CASSQDPARGYGYTF. The rearrangement joins TRBV4-2 to TRBJ1-2, with D possibly TRBD1 on 5 matching bases. Trimming shortened V by 0 bases and J by 4 bases, and 12 bases separated the two germline ends. The CDR3 is 15 residues long. In germline, CDR1 is LGHNA, CDR2 YNFKEQ.

The rearrangement uses TRBV7-3 and TRBJ2-5, with D possibly being TRBD1 or TRBD2 (5 bases each). The V gene lost 2 bases and the J gene lost 7 bases, with 11 bases spanning the gap. The CDR3 is made up of 13 amino acids. Per germline, CDR1 SGHTA and CDR2 FQGTGA. CDR3 residues: CASSLGTEGTQYF. The CDR3 DNA follows: TGTGCCAGCAGCTTAGGGACCGAGGGGACCCAGTACTTC.

Comment on this clone: Other nucleotide sequences in the sample specify the same CDR3. The chain uses TRBV5-6 and TRBJ2-3; 10 bases map to TRBD1. V shed 3 bases, J shed 3 bases, and the junction held 1 base outside the gene matches. This CDR3 comprises 14 residues. CDR1 is SGHDT, CDR2 YYEEEE, per germline. The DNA for the CDR3 is TGTGCCAGCAGCTGGGACAGGGGTACAGATACGCAGTATTTT. Encoded protein: CASSWDRGTDTQYF.

This clone appeared a few times. Compared with germline, one end of the junction differs, possibly owing to a read error. The rearrangement links TRBV19 to TRBJ1-3; 7 nucleotides match TRBD1. Germline V gene sequence: CDR1 LNHDA, CDR2 SQIVND (reference sequence). The CDR3 totals 14 residues. This CDR3 reads CASSTQGAGNTIYF. DNA for the CDR3: TGTGCCAGCAGTACTCAGGGGGCTGGAAACACCATATATTTT.

This clone came up once. The genes are TRBV19 and TRBJ1-6; the D gene is possibly TRBD1 (6 bases). V lost 7 bases to trimming and J lost 7 bases, with 14 bases between them. Germline lookup yields CDR1 LNHDA and CDR2 SQIVND (reference sequence). The length of the CDR3 is 14 residues. Written as DNA, the CDR3 is TGTGCCAGTATGGGGAGGGGGGGGAATTCACCCCTCCACTTT. It is translated as CASMGRGGNSPLHF.

This clone has only a few counts. This sequence joins TRBV6-5 and TRBJ1-6; D call uncertain. The CDR3 runs to 14 residues. The V and J ends lost 0 bases and 7 bases respectively, with 7 bases between them. Looked up from germline, CDR1 is MNHEY and CDR2 is SVGAGI. The DNA of the CDR3 is TGTGCCAGCAGTTACTCGAGAGGGAATTCACCCCTCCACTTT. Protein: CASSYSRGNSPLHF.

This clone was seen only once. V and J are TRBV9 and TRBJ1-4, with 10 bases lining up with TRBD1. V shed 3 bases, J shed 8 bases, and the junction held 13 bases outside the gene matches. The CDR3 contains 17 residues. Germline V gene data show CDR1 as SGDLS and CDR2 as YYNGEE. CDR3 bases: TGTGCCAGCAGCGCCGGGACAGGGGCGTTCCGAGGAGAAAAACTGTTTTTT. Translation gives CASSAGTGAFRGEKLFF.

This chain uses TRBV9 with TRBJ2-3; D not certain. CDR1 is SGDLS and CDR2 is YYNGEE in the germline V gene. This CDR3 comprises 15 residues. V was clipped by 4 bases and J by 2 bases, with 14 bases between them. CDR3 bases: TGTGCCAGCAGCCTTCGGACGGAATACACAGATACGCAGTATTTT. Translated: CASSLRTEYTDTQYF.

The chain couples TRBV5-1 to TRBJ2-7; perhaps TRBD1 as D (8 bases). CDR3 length equals 16 residues. The V end lost 4 bases, the J end lost 2 bases, and 19 bases lay between the germline ends. The germline V gene encodes CDR1 SGHRS and CDR2 YFSETQ. CDR3 DNA sequence: TGCGCCAGCAGCCCCGAAGCACAGGGGGGGACCTACGAGCAGTACTTC. Protein: CASSPEAQGGTYEQYF.